Listed below are T cell receptor beta chains from one sample, sequenced in a study of graft-versus-host responses after intestinal transplantation. Some clones are missing from TCRdb's copy, which holds only in-frame ones; the method was immunoSEQ multiplex PCR. The repertoire holds about 15,000 clones, with about 33% as singletons. Sequencing used alloreactive CD4+ T cells from a mixed lymphocyte reaction culture, obtained before intestinal transplant. The source is a human patient who received an intestinal transplant. The CDR3 runs from the conserved cysteine through the conserved F or W. The order of the fields is J gene, D gene, clone size, V gene, CDR3 protein, CDR3 DNA. A D gene is named only where the DNA matches it firmly. Some rows have no size entry. The others give once, few or many, or a class for an expanded clone.

J gene: TRBJ1-6; D gene: -; clone size: few; V gene: TRBV6-5; CDR3 protein: CASSYTFGSSPLHF; CDR3 DNA: TGTGCCAGCAGTTATACCTTCGGGAGTTCACCCCTCCACTTT
J gene: TRBJ2-7; D gene: TRBD2; clone size: few; V gene: TRBV6-5; CDR3 protein: CASSYRRGGTYEQYF; CDR3 DNA: TGTGCCAGCAGTTACAGGCGGGGGGGAACCTACGAGCAGTACTTC
J gene: TRBJ1-1; D gene: -; clone size: -; V gene: TRBV10-1; CDR3 protein: CASSESRNTEAFF; CDR3 DNA: TGCGCCAGCAGTGAGTCCAGGAACACTGAAGCTTTCTTT
J gene: TRBJ2-3; D gene: TRBD2; clone size: few; V gene: TRBV5-1; CDR3 protein: CASSLEAGADTQYF; CDR3 DNA: TGCGCCAGCAGCTTGGAAGCGGGAGCGGATACGCAGTATTTT
J gene: TRBJ2-1; D gene: TRBD1; clone size: -; V gene: TRBV19; CDR3 protein: CASSGKGGETVPLYNEQFF; CDR3 DNA: TGTGCCAGTAGTGGGAAAGGGGGCGAAACGGTCCCCCTATACAATGAGCAGTTCTTC
J gene: TRBJ2-1; D gene: -; clone size: few; V gene: TRBV6-5; CDR3 protein: CASYLSGSYNEQFF; CDR3 DNA: TGTGCCAGCTACCTTAGCGGATCCTACAATGAGCAGTTCTTC
J gene: TRBJ2-1; D gene: TRBD1; clone size: -; V gene: TRBV6-6; CDR3 protein: CASSYSTGQGAQFF; CDR3 DNA: TGTGCCAGCAGTTACTCGACGGGACAGGGGGCACAGTTCTTC
J gene: TRBJ2-7; D gene: -; clone size: few; V gene: TRBV11-3; CDR3 protein: CASSTGPKREQYF; CDR3 DNA: TGTGCCAGCAGCACGGGACCCAAGAGAGAGCAGTACTTC
J gene: TRBJ1-2; D gene: -; clone size: few; V gene: TRBV2; CDR3 protein: CASSERGRAYGYTF; CDR3 DNA: TGTGCCAGCAGTGAAAGGGGCAGGGCCTATGGCTACACCTTC
J gene: TRBJ1-4; D gene: TRBD1; clone size: -; V gene: TRBV29-1; CDR3 protein: CSVGTAHEKLFF; CDR3 DNA: TGCAGCGTCGGGACAGCCCATGAAAAACTGTTTTTT
J gene: TRBJ1-4; D gene: -; clone size: -; V gene: TRBV28; CDR3 protein: CASSQTGTPSEKLFF; CDR3 DNA: TGTGCCAGCAGTCAGACCGGGACCCCATCGGAAAAACTGTTTTTT
J gene: TRBJ2-7; D gene: TRBD2; clone size: few; V gene: TRBV30; CDR3 protein: CAWQRGGVSYEQYF; CDR3 DNA: TGTGCCTGGCAACGGGGGGGAGTGTCCTACGAGCAGTACTTC
J gene: TRBJ1-2; D gene: -; clone size: -; V gene: TRBV15; CDR3 protein: CATSRDVRARGSYGYTF; CDR3 DNA: -
J gene: TRBJ2-4; D gene: -; clone size: -; V gene: TRBV7-3; CDR3 protein: CASSSTGRKNIQYF; CDR3 DNA: TGTGCCAGCAGCTCAACCGGCAGGAAAAACATTCAGTACTTC
J gene: TRBJ2-7; D gene: TRBD2; clone size: -; V gene: TRBV7-3; CDR3 protein: CASSRTSGGAYEQYF; CDR3 DNA: TGTGCCAGCAGCCGGACTAGCGGGGGGGCCTACGAGCAGTACTTC
J gene: TRBJ2-7; D gene: TRBD2; clone size: few; V gene: TRBV5-1; CDR3 protein: CASSRLLAGADYEQYF; CDR3 DNA: TGCGCCAGCAGCAGACTACTAGCGGGGGCCGACTACGAGCAGTACTTC
J gene: TRBJ2-1; D gene: TRBD2; clone size: few; V gene: TRBV2; CDR3 protein: CASGTGTSGYNEQFF; CDR3 DNA: TGTGCCAGCGGTACCGGGACTAGCGGCTACAATGAGCAGTTCTTC
J gene: TRBJ2-2; D gene: -; clone size: few; V gene: TRBV28; CDR3 protein: CASSLGGSNTGELFF; CDR3 DNA: TGTGCCAGCAGTTTAGGCGGGTCTAACACCGGGGAGCTGTTTTTT
J gene: TRBJ1-4; D gene: -; clone size: -; V gene: TRBV10-3; CDR3 protein: CAISESSHPEKLFF; CDR3 DNA: TGTGCCATCAGTGAGTCGTCCCACCCTGAAAAACTGTTTTTT
J gene: TRBJ2-7; D gene: -; clone size: medium-sized; V gene: TRBV11-2; CDR3 protein: CASSLAQTREQYF; CDR3 DNA: TGTGCCAGCAGCTTAGCGCAGACTAGGGAGCAGTACTTC
J gene: TRBJ1-4; D gene: TRBD1; clone size: medium-sized; V gene: TRBV28; CDR3 protein: CASSLIDRALFF; CDR3 DNA: TGTGCCAGCAGTTTAATCGACAGGGCCCTGTTTTTT
J gene: TRBJ2-7; D gene: -; clone size: -; V gene: TRBV10-3; CDR3 protein: CAPRAVPYEQYF; CDR3 DNA: TGTGCCCCCAGGGCAGTTCCCTACGAGCAGTACTTC
J gene: TRBJ2-1; D gene: -; clone size: -; V gene: TRBV5-4; CDR3 protein: CASSASAGTSESYNEQFF; CDR3 DNA: TGTGCCAGCAGCGCCTCCGCCGGGACCTCGGAGTCCTACAATGAGCAGTTCTTC
J gene: TRBJ2-2; D gene: -; clone size: few; V gene: TRBV18; CDR3 protein: CASSPWGVTTGELFF; CDR3 DNA: TGTGCCAGCTCACCTTGGGGGGTAACCACCGGGGAGCTGTTTTTT
J gene: TRBJ1-5; D gene: -; clone size: few; V gene: TRBV2; CDR3 protein: CASSGDSLSQHF; CDR3 DNA: TGTGCCAGCAGCGGCGACTCCCTGTCCCAGCATTTT
J gene: TRBJ2-7; D gene: -; clone size: -; V gene: TRBV28; CDR3 protein: CASSRYSGYEQYF; CDR3 DNA: TGTGCCAGCAGTAGATATAGCGGTTACGAGCAGTACTTC
J gene: TRBJ1-3; D gene: -; clone size: -; V gene: TRBV5-4; CDR3 protein: CASSLESGNTIYF; CDR3 DNA: TGTGCCAGCAGCTTGGAGTCTGGAAACACCATATATTTT
J gene: TRBJ1-4; D gene: -; clone size: medium-sized; V gene: TRBV19; CDR3 protein: CASRPTENEKLFF; CDR3 DNA: TGTGCCAGTAGACCGACAGAAAATGAAAAACTGTTTTTT
J gene: TRBJ2-5; D gene: -; clone size: few; V gene: TRBV6-6; CDR3 protein: CASSYWGTQGETQYF; CDR3 DNA: TGTGCCAGCAGTTACTGGGGTACTCAGGGAGAGACCCAGTACTTC
J gene: TRBJ2-7; D gene: -; clone size: medium-sized; V gene: TRBV6-6; CDR3 protein: CASSYTYREDEQYF; CDR3 DNA: TGTGCCAGCAGTTACACGTACAGGGAGGACGAGCAGTACTTC
J gene: TRBJ1-1; D gene: TRBD1; clone size: medium-sized; V gene: TRBV11-3; CDR3 protein: CASSQDRGTEAFF; CDR3 DNA: TGTGCCAGCAGCCAAGACAGGGGCACTGAAGCTTTCTTT
J gene: TRBJ1-4; D gene: -; clone size: few; V gene: TRBV2; CDR3 protein: CASSGRANEKLFF; CDR3 DNA: TGTGCCAGCAGTGGGAGAGCTAATGAAAAACTGTTTTTT
J gene: TRBJ2-7; D gene: -; clone size: -; V gene: TRBV21-1; CDR3 protein: CASSKGDDRGSYEQYF; CDR3 DNA: TGTGCCAGCAGCAAAGGCGATGACAGGGGGTCCTACGAGCAGTACTTC
J gene: TRBJ2-1; D gene: TRBD1; clone size: -; V gene: TRBV18; CDR3 protein: CASSPLAGTVYNEQFF; CDR3 DNA: TGTGCCAGCTCACCACTCGCCGGGACAGTATACAATGAGCAGTTCTTC
J gene: TRBJ2-2; D gene: -; clone size: -; V gene: TRBV11-2; CDR3 protein: CASSLSQSRGELFF; CDR3 DNA: TGTGCCAGCAGCTTATCACAGTCTAGAGGGGAGCTGTTTTTT
J gene: TRBJ1-3; D gene: -; clone size: few; V gene: TRBV7-9; CDR3 protein: CASSSKRGGSSGNTIYF; CDR3 DNA: TGTGCCAGCAGCTCGAAGCGAGGGGGATCTTCCGGAAACACCATATATTTT
J gene: TRBJ1-5; D gene: TRBD1; clone size: few; V gene: TRBV5-8; CDR3 protein: CASSSQGDAQPQHF; CDR3 DNA: TGTGCCAGCAGCTCACAGGGGGATGCTCAGCCCCAGCATTTT
J gene: TRBJ1-5; D gene: -; clone size: -; V gene: TRBV28; CDR3 protein: CASSGPTVFNQPQHF; CDR3 DNA: TGTGCCAGCAGTGGCCCAACAGTATTCAATCAGCCCCAGCATTTT
J gene: TRBJ2-5; D gene: TRBD2; clone size: few; V gene: TRBV11-2; CDR3 protein: CASSLVAGGRRETQYF; CDR3 DNA: TGTGCCAGCAGCTTGGTGGCGGGGGGCCGAAGAGAGACCCAGTACTTC
J gene: TRBJ2-1; D gene: -; clone size: -; V gene: TRBV6-5; CDR3 protein: CASSGYSGRYNEQFF; CDR3 DNA: TGTGCCAGCAGTGGATATAGCGGACGCTACAATGAGCAGTTCTTC
J gene: TRBJ1-1; D gene: -; clone size: few; V gene: TRBV10-3; CDR3 protein: CATIRGPDTEAFF; CDR3 DNA: TGTGCCACCATCAGGGGTCCGGACACTGAAGCTTTCTTT
J gene: TRBJ2-1; D gene: TRBD2; clone size: -; V gene: TRBV10-3; CDR3 protein: CAIRGTSGRYMDEQFF; CDR3 DNA: TGTGCCATCAGGGGGACTAGCGGGAGATATATGGATGAGCAGTTCTTC
J gene: TRBJ2-5; D gene: TRBD2; clone size: -; V gene: TRBV5-6; CDR3 protein: CASSALAGGYQETQYF; CDR3 DNA: TGTGCCAGCAGCGCCCTAGCGGGAGGGTACCAAGAGACCCAGTACTTC
J gene: TRBJ1-3; D gene: -; clone size: -; V gene: TRBV5-4; CDR3 protein: CASSSGWGNTIYF; CDR3 DNA: TGTGCCAGCAGCTCTGGGTGGGGAAACACCATATATTTT
J gene: TRBJ2-1; D gene: TRBD1; clone size: -; V gene: TRBV5-1; CDR3 protein: CASTIPDRGRETGYNEQFF; CDR3 DNA: TGCGCCAGCACCATCCCGGACAGGGGGCGCGAGACGGGGTACAATGAGCAGTTCTTC
J gene: TRBJ2-2; D gene: -; clone size: -; V gene: TRBV5-1; CDR3 protein: CASSLVLGVNTGELFF; CDR3 DNA: TGCGCCAGCAGCTTGGTTTTGGGCGTGAACACCGGGGAGCTGTTTTTT
J gene: TRBJ1-2; D gene: -; clone size: few; V gene: TRBV7-3; CDR3 protein: CASSFLPRDYGYTF; CDR3 DNA: TGTGCCAGCAGCTTCCTTCCACGGGACTATGGCTACACCTTC
J gene: TRBJ1-1; D gene: -; clone size: few; V gene: TRBV6-6; CDR3 protein: CASSYSVGTEAFF; CDR3 DNA: TGTGCCAGCAGTTACTCAGTAGGCACTGAAGCTTTCTTT